This T cell receptor beta chain was recorded in a study of technical replicates of blood from several donors. Trimming removed 4 bases from V and 3 bases from J; junction bases left unmatched: 3. The CDR3 has 14 residues. Germline V lookup: CDR1 SGHRS, CDR2 YFSETQ. TCRdb's table, derived via immunoSEQ multiplex PCR, lists solely in-frame clones and lacks some. The table lists almost 90,000 clones, 95% of them singletons. The specimen was T cells isolated from PBMCs. This chain links TRBV5-1 with TRBJ1-2; 10 bases line up with TRBD1. The TCR originated in a human donor in good health. CDR3 in amino acids: CASSLGQGHYGYTF. The CDR3 DNA sequence: TGCGCCAGCAGCCTGGGACAGGGGCACTATGGCTACACCTTC.